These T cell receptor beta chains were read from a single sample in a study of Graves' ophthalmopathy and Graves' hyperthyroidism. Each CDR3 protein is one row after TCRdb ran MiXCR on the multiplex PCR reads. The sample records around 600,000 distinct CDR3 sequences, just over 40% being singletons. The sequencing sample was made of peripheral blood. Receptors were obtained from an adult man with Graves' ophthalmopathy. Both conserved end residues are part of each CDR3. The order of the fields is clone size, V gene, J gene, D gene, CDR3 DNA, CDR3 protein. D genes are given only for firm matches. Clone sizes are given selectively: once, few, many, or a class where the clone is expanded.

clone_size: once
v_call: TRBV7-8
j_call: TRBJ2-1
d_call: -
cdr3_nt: TGTGCCAGCAGCTTACAGGGATACAATGAGCAGTTCTTC
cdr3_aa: CASSLQGYNEQFF

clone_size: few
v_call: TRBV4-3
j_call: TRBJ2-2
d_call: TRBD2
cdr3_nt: TGCGCCAGCAGCCAGGACCCTAGCGGGACAAACACCGGGGAGCTGTTTTTT
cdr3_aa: CASSQDPSGTNTGELFF

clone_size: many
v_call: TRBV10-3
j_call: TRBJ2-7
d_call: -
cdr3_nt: TGTGCCATCAGTGAATATTACTTGAGCTCCTACGAGCAGTACTTC
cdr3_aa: CAISEYYLSSYEQYF

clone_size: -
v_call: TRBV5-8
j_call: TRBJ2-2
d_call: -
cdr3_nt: TGTGCCAGCCTCTTGGAGCCAAACACCGGGGAGCTGTTTTTT
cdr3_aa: CASLLEPNTGELFF

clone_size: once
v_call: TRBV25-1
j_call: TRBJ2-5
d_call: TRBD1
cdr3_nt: TGTGCCAGCAGTACGGGACAGGGGCACGAGACCCAGTACTTC
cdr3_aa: CASSTGQGHETQYF

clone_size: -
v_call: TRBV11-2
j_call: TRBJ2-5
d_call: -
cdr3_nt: TGTGCCAGCGGGTCCGGGGCGGGGACCCAAGAGACCCAGTACTTC
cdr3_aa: CASGSGAGTQETQYF

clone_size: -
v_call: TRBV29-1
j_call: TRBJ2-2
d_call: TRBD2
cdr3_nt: TGCAGCGTTCCCTCCGGGACTAGCGGGGAGCTGTTTTTT
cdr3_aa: CSVPSGTSGELFF

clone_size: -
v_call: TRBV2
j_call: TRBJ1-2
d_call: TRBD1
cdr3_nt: TGTGCCAGCAGTTTAAAGGGCTCCGGGACAGGGGGCCTCAACTATGGCTACACCTTC
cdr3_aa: CASSLKGSGTGGLNYGYTF

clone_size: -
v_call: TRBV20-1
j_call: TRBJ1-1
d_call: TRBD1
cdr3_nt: TGCAGTGCCTCCGGGGGACAGGCGAACACTGAAGCTTTCTTT
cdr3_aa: CSASGGQANTEAFF

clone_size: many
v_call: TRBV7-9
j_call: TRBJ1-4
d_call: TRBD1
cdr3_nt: TGTGCCAGCAGCTCATGGACAGGGAGGGAAGAAAAACTGTTTTTT
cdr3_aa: CASSSWTGREEKLFF

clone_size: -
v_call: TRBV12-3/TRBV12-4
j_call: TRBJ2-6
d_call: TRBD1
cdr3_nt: TGTGCCAGCAGTTACCAGACAGGGTCTGGGGCCAACGTCCTGACTTTC
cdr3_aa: CASSYQTGSGANVLTF

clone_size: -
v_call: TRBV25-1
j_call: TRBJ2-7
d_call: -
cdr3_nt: TGTGCCAGCAGTGCTAGAGGCCCCAGTGATCACGAGCAGTACTTC
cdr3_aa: CASSARGPSDHEQYF

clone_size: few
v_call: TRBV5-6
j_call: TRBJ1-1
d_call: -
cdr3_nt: TGTGCCAGCAGCTTTCTTGGACCGGTACAGAACACTGAAGCTTTCTTT
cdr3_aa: CASSFLGPVQNTEAFF

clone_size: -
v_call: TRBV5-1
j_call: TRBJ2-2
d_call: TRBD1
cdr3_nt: TGCGCCAGCAGTTGGGACAGGAGAAATTTGAACACCGGGGAGCTGTTTTTT
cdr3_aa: CASSWDRRNLNTGELFF

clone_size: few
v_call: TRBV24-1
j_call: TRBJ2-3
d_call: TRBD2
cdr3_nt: TGTGCCACCAGATCCGGACTAGCGGGATCCTACACAGATACGCAGTATTTT
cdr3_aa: CATRSGLAGSYTDTQYF

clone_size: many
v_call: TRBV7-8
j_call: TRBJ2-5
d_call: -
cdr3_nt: TGTGCCAGCAGCGAGGGGGAGCAAGAGACCCAGTACTTC
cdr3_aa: CASSEGEQETQYF

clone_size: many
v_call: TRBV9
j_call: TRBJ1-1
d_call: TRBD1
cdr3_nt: TGTGCCAGCAGCGCCTTAAGACAGGGCCTCACTGAAGCTTTCTTT
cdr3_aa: CASSALRQGLTEAFF

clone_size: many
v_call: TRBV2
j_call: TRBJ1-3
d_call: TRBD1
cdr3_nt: TGTGCCAGCAGATCCCGGACAGGGGTGGGAAACACCATATATTTT
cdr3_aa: CASRSRTGVGNTIYF

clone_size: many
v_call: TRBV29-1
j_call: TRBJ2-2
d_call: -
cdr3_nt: TGCAGCGTTGAAAAGGACAGCCCCCCCGGGGAGCTGTTTTTT
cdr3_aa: CSVEKDSPPGELFF

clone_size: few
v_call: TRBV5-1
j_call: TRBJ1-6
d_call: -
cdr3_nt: TGCGCCAGCAGCCCCAGGGATCTGGATTCACCCCTCCACTTT
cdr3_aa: CASSPRDLDSPLHF

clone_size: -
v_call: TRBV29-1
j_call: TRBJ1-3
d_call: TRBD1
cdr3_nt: TGCAGTGTTCTCCGGACAGGGCTAAATGGAAACACCATATATTTT
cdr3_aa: CSVLRTGLNGNTIYF

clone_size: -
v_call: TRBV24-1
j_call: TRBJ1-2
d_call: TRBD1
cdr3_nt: TGTGCCACCAGAGACAGGGCAGGGGGCCTTAGGGGCTACACCTTC
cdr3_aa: CATRDRAGGLRGYTF

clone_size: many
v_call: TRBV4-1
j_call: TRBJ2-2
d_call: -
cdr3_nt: TGCGCCAGCAGCCAAGATGGGGCAGGGGAGCTGTTTTTT
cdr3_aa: CASSQDGAGELFF

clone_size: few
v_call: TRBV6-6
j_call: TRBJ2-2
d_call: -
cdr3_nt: TGTGCCAGCTGCGCCGAGCCGAACACCGGGGAGCTGTTTTTT
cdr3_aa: CASCAEPNTGELFF

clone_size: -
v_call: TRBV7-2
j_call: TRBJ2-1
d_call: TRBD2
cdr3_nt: TGTGCCAGCAGTACTAGCGGGGGGGCATACAATGAGCAGTTCTTC
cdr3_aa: CASSTSGGAYNEQFF

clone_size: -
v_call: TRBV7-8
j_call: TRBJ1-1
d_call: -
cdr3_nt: TGTGCCAGCAGCGCCCCGACTAGCGGGGGGGCCTACAATGAAGCTTTCTTT
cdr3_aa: CASSAPTSGGAYNEAFF

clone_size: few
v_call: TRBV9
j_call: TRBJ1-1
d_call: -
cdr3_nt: TGTGCCAGCAGCCAAGCCCTACCGCGGCACCCGAACACTGAAGCTTTCTTT
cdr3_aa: CASSQALPRHPNTEAFF

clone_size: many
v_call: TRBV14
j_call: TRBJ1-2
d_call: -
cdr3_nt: TGTGCCAGCAGCGCCAACAGGCTTGGCTACACCTTC
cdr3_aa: CASSANRLGYTF

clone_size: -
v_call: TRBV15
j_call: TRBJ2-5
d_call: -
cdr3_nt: TGTGCCACCAGCAGAGGTACGGGGGAAGAGACCCAGTACTTC
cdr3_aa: CATSRGTGEETQYF

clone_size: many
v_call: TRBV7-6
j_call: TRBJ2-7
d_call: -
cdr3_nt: TGTGCCAGCAGCCTTCTGGCGGGGCACCACGAGCAGTACTTC
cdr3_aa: CASSLLAGHHEQYF

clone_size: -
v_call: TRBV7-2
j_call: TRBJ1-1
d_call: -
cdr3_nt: TGTGCCAGCAGCCCCGACCAGGACACTGAAGCTTTCTTT
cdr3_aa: CASSPDQDTEAFF

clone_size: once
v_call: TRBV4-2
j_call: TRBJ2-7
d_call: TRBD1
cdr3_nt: TGTGCCAGCAGCCAAGGGATCTCCGGGACAGTCAATCAGCCCCAGTACTTC
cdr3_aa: CASSQGISGTVNQPQYF

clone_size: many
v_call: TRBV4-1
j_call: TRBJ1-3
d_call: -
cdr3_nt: TGCGCCAGCAGCCAAGTCCCGTCCACCATATATTTT
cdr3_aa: CASSQVPSTIYF

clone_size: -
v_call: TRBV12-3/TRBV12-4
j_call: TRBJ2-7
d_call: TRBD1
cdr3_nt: TGTGCCAGCAGCCGACGGACAGGGTCCGAGCAGTACTTC
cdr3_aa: CASSRRTGSEQYF

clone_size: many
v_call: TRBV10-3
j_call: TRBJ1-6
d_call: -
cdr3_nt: TGTGCCATCCGGGGCGATAATTCACCCCTCCACTTT
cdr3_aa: CAIRGDNSPLHF

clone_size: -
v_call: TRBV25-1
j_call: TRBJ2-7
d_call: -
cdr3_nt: TGTGCCTGGAGCCGGGGCCTACCCTACGAGCAGTACTTC
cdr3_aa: CAWSRGLPYEQYF

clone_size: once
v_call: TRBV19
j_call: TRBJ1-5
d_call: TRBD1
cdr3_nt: TGTGCCAGCAGCCGGACAGGGGACGAGCAGCCCCAGCATTTT
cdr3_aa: CASSRTGDEQPQHF

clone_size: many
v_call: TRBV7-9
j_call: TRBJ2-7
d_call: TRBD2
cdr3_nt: TGTGCCAGCAGCTTAGCGCGGGGACTAGCGGGAGTCGGGGCATCCGAGCAGTACTTC
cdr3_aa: CASSLARGLAGVGASEQYF

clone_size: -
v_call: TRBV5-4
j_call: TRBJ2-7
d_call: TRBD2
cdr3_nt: TGTGCCAGCAGCAGGGGACTAGCGGGAGTTGACGAGCAGTACTTC
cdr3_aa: CASSRGLAGVDEQYF

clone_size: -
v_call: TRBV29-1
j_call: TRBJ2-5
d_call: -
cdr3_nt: TGCAGCGTCGGACAGGGACTAAGAGAGACCCAGTACTTC
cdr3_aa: CSVGQGLRETQYF

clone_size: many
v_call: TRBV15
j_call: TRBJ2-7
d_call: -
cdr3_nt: TGTGCCACCAGCAGAGATCTTGCGGGTAACTCCTACGAGCAGTACTTC
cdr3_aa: CATSRDLAGNSYEQYF

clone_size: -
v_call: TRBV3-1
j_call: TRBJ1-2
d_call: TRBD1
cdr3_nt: TGTGCCAGCAGTGGAACAGGGGGCAGAGTAATGGATGGCTACACCTTC
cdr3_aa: CASSGTGGRVMDGYTF

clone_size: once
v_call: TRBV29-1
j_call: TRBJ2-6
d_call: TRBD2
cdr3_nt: TGCAGCGTTGTCGGACTAGCGGCCTACGTCCTGACTTTC
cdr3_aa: CSVVGLAAYVLTF

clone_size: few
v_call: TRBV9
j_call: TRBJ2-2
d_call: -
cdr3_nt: TGTGCCAGCAGCATGGGTCAGAACACCGGGGAGCTGTTTTTT
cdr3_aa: CASSMGQNTGELFF

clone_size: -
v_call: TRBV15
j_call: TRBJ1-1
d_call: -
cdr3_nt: TGTGCCACCAGCGGTCAGTCAGGGGACACTGAAGCTTTCTTT
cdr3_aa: CATSGQSGDTEAFF

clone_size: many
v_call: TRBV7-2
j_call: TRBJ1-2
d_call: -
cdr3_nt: TGTGCCAGCAGCTCCGCTGGCGGGGGGGCGCGTGGCTACACCTTC
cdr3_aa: CASSSAGGGARGYTF

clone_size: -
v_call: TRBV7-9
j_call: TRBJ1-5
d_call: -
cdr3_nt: TGTGCCAGCAGGGTATTTAGCAATCAGCCCCAGCATTTT
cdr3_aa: CASRVFSNQPQHF

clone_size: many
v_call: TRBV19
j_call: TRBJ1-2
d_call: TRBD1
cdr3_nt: TGTGCCAGTAGTTCAAACAGGGGGAATGGTGTTGGCTACACCTTC
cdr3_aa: CASSSNRGNGVGYTF

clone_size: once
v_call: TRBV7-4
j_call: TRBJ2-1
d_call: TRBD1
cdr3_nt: TGTGCCAGCCGACTAGGAGGGACAGGGTTCAATGAGCAGTTCTTC
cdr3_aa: CASRLGGTGFNEQFF

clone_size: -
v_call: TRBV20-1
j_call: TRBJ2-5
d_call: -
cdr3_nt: TGCAGTGCTAGTCGAATTTTGGGCCAAGAGACCCAGTACTTC
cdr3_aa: CSASRILGQETQYF

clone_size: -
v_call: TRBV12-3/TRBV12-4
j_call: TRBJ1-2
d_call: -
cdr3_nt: TGTGCCAGCAGTTTACTCGGGGGCTACACCTTC
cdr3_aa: CASSLLGGYTF

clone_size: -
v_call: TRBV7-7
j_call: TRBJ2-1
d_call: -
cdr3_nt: TGTGCCAGCAGCCCCGACGGATACAATGAGCAGTTCTTC
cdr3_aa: CASSPDGYNEQFF

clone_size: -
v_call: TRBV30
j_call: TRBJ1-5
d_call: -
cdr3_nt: TGTGCGGAAAGCAATAGTGGACTCAATCAGCCCCAGCATTTT
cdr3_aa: CAESNSGLNQPQHF

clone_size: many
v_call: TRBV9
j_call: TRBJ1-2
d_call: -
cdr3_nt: TGTGCCAGCAGCGTAGGCCCCGGGGGGGAGCGATTCTATGGCTACACCTTC
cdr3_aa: CASSVGPGGERFYGYTF